The 8 T cell receptor beta chains reported below all come from one sample, sequenced in a study of blood T cell repertoires in COVID-19. Repertoires were generated with immunoSEQ multiplex PCR, while TCRdb's copy carries only in-frame clones and drops some. The sample gives 65,000 to 90,000 clones, roughly 84% of which show up once; 11% is in the top ten. The sequencing input was peripheral blood. The receptors stem from a woman younger than 35 with acute or convalescent COVID-19.

The V and J genes are TRBV6-2 or TRBV6-3 and TRBJ2-7, with D maybe TRBD1 (5 bases). The CDR3 extends over 12 amino acids. In germline, CDR1 is MNHEY, CDR2 SVGEGT. Trimming took 2 bases from V and 5 from J, leaving 7 bases between them. CDR3 nucleotides: TGTGCCAGCAGTTACATAGGGGACGAGCAGTACTTC. This gives the protein CASSYIGDEQYF.

The chain is built from TRBV19 and TRBJ1-5, with TRBD1 as a possible D gene (6 bases). The germline CDR1 and CDR2 sequences are LNHDA and SQIVND (reference sequence). Trimming took 4 bases from V and 1 from J, leaving 11 bases between them. CDR3 length equals 15 residues. CDR3 sequence (DNA): TGTGCCAGTAGTAACCAGGGGCAGAGCAATCAGCCCCAGCATTTT. It translates to CASSNQGQSNQPQHF.

This clone was seen only a few times. This chain joins TRBV3-1 (or the pseudogene TRBV3-2) and TRBJ1-2; TRBD1 matches 9 bases. Per the germline V gene, CDR1 is LGHDT and CDR2 is YNNKEL (reference sequence). Germline trimming cut 3 bases from V and 3 bases from J; bases unmatched to any gene: 5. The CDR3 runs to 15 residues. The CDR3: CASSQSRQGDYGYTF. As DNA, the CDR3 is TGTGCCAGCAGCCAGAGCCGACAGGGGGACTATGGCTACACCTTC.

The V and J genes are TRBV10-3 and TRBJ2-2, with TRBD2 matching 13 bases. With V trimmed by 5 bases and J by 2 bases, 5 bases remained unmatched. The CDR3 runs to 17 residues. CDR1 is ENHRY and CDR2 is SYGVKD in the germline V gene. The CDR3 bases are TGTGCCATCAGTTTAGGACTAGCGGGGGCCAACACCGGGGAGCTGTTTTTT. Protein sequence: CAISLGLAGANTGELFF.

The genes are TRBV29-1 and TRBJ2-5; 8 bases align to TRBD1. Looked up from germline, CDR1 is SQVTM and CDR2 is ANQGSEA. CDR3 length equals 14 residues. V was clipped by 6 bases and J by 1 base; unmatched bases: 7. Here the CDR3 DNA reads TGCAGCGTGGGAGGACAGGGTCCCCAAGAGACCCAGTACTTC. Translation gives CSVGGQGPQETQYF.

The gene calls are TRBV29-1 and TRBJ1-2; D is unresolved. This CDR3 is built from 11 residues. CDR1 and CDR2 from the germline V gene are SQVTM and ANQGSEA. With 4 bases removed from V and 10 bases from J, the gap between germline ends came to 13 bases. CDR3: CSVGEVTHYTF. Here the CDR3 DNA reads TGCAGCGTTGGGGAGGTTACCCACTACACCTTC.

CDR3 sequence: CASSPGQSSYEQYF. The CDR3 nucleotides are TGTGCCAGCTCACCGGGACAGAGCTCCTACGAGCAGTACTTC. The chain combines TRBV18 with TRBJ2-7; 7 bases line up with TRBD1. CDR1 is KGHSH and CDR2 is LQKENI in the germline V gene. Germline trimming cut 3 bases from V and 0 bases from J; bases unmatched to any gene: 2. This CDR3 contains 14 residues. Full variable domain (remainder filled in from reference TRBV18 and TRBJ2-7): NAGVMQNPRHLVRRRGQEARLRCSPMKGHSHVYWYRQLPEEGLKFMVYLQKENIIDESGMPKERFSAEFPKEGPSILRIQQVVRGDSAAYFCASSPGQSSYEQYFGPGTRLTVT.

V is TRBV11-3 and J is TRBJ1-1; possible D gene TRBD1, 5 bases. Trimming took off 3 bases at V and 4 bases at J, with 12 bases between the two ends. This CDR3 region has 14 residues. CDR1 and CDR2 (germline): SGHNT, YENEEA. The CDR3 DNA follows: TGTGCCAGCAGCTTCCGCGGGGGTTTCACTGAAGCTTTCTTT. This gives the protein CASSFRGGFTEAFF.